These 3 T cell receptor beta chains were all obtained from the same sample, sequenced in a study of radiotherapy plus CTLA-4 blockade in lung cancer. The repertoire was sequenced with immunoSEQ multiplex PCR; TCRdb's copy has only in-frame clones and lacks some. The table records around 31,000 clones, about 72% of them present only once. The material was peripheral blood, obtained from a patient treated with radiotherapy plus ipilimumab. These receptors were taken from a human donor with non-small cell lung cancer who had stable disease on radiotherapy plus ipilimumab.

V is TRBV2 and J is TRBJ1-4, with 9 bases fitting TRBD1. The V segment lost 6 bases and the J segment 6 bases; nucleotides outside the gene matches: 8. The germline gives CDR1 SNHLY, CDR2 FYNNEI. The CDR3 is 15 residues long. This CDR3 reads CASRSTGTGHEKLFF. CDR3 DNA: TGTGCCAGCAGGTCTACCGGGACAGGGCATGAAAAACTGTTTTTT.

This clone showed up just a few times. This chain links TRBV10-1 with TRBJ1-2, with 8 nucleotides matching TRBD1. J gave up 5 bases and V 2 bases, and 7 bases lay outside the gene matches. Germline loops: CDR1 WNHNN, CDR2 SYGVQD (reference sequence). This CDR3 is 15 amino acids long. The CDR3 bases are TGCGCCAGCAGTGAGGGCAGGGGGCCGGAGTATGGCTACACCTTC. The encoded protein is CASSEGRGPEYGYTF.

The genes are TRBV2 and TRBJ2-1; 11 bases are a match to TRBD2. V shed 2 bases, J shed 7 bases, and the junction held 10 bases outside the gene matches. The CDR3 sequence is 17 residues long. Per the germline V gene, CDR1 is SNHLY and CDR2 is FYNNEI. DNA of the CDR3: TGTGCCAGCAGTGAAAGGGTAGCGGGGGGGCGGGGGAATGAGCAGTTCTTC. It is translated as CASSERVAGGRGNEQFF. Variable domain in full (rest from reference TRBV2 and TRBJ2-1): EPEVTQTPSHQVTQMGQEVILRCVPISNHLYFYWYRQILGQKVEFLVSFYNNEISEKSEIFDDQFSVERPDGSNFTLKIRSTKLEDSAMYFCASSERVAGGRGNEQFFGPGTRLTVL.